This entry describes one T cell receptor (beta chain). Some clones are missing from TCRdb's copy, which holds only in-frame ones; the method was immunoSEQ multiplex PCR. Of about 340,000 clones in the sample, about 92% were seen once. These data originate in a study of blood T cell repertoires in COVID-19. There are 14 residues in the CDR3. Germline CDR1 and CDR2: SNHLY and FYNNEI. Trimming took 11 bases from V and 0 from J, leaving 16 bases between them. Participants spanned ages about 18 to 100 years and resided in over 20 US areas. The rearrangement uses TRBV2 and TRBJ1-2; perhaps TRBD1 as D (5 bases). The specimen sequenced was PBMCs or T cells enriched from blood (not recorded which). The origin of this receptor is a woman between 25 and 40 years old who had recovered from COVID-19. The CDR3 bases are TGTGCCTGCCGGCAGGGCAGTTCTAACTATGGCTACACCTTC. Its protein is CACRQGSSNYGYTF.